This T cell receptor beta chain was captured by sequencing in a study of blood T cells in healthy people across ages (dated by TCRdb to between 2014 and 2017). For context, the study as a whole: Template switching captured roughly one uniquely barcoded TCR beta cDNA molecule per two T cells in model experiments. To track age-related changes in TCR beta repertoire diversity, the study relied on deep sequencing normalized with unique cDNA molecular identifiers. Four age groups were formed from the donors: young (average about 16 years), middle-aged (around 40), aged (about 62) and long-lived (less than 85). For two donors (one aged 18 to 30 and one aged 80 or older), the study analyzed two additional independent replicas of 1 million unique cDNA reads from the same blood draw. Findings and caveats that apply to the study as a whole: Because profiling used bulk unsorted PBMCs, naive and antigen-experienced compartments could not be compared conclusively. The percentage of naive T cells measured by flow cytometry correlated strongly with observed TCR beta diversity. Compared with the aged group, the long-lived group had more naive CD4+ T cells, fewer expanded clones and increased TCR diversity, a pattern suggesting age selection. As age increased, observed TCR beta diversity per million T cells dropped in a roughly linear way, and a significant reduction was already evident by age 40. Estimates of total diversity based on one million sequenced T cells were considered lower bounds and underestimates. The CMV infection status of donors was not known, potentially confounding age-related changes in expanded clonotypes.

There are a few counts of this clonotype. Its cognate antigen has yet to be identified. The record has no base qualities; no much larger clone is one base away. Library creation used 5' RACE. Sequencer: Illumina HiSeq 2500. A second 7 to 11 cycle PCR used a sample-barcoded 5' primer and a J-beta primer mix. Each TCR beta cDNA molecule received a unique molecular identifier from a template-switch 5' adaptor carrying 12 random nucleotides. Each sample yielded at least 2.5 million CDR3-containing paired-end reads. All of the RNA was converted into first-strand cDNA using the Mint cDNA synthesis kit, with a TRBC-specific oligonucleotide serving as the primer. Following uracil-DNA glycosylase treatment, all cDNA underwent a first 18-cycle PCR with the universal primers M1SS and BC2_uni_R. In the paper's pipeline: For normalization, 1 million high-quality reads, each with a distinct molecular identifier, were randomly selected from each sample. Instead of being binned into consensus sequences, reads with shared molecular identifiers were discarded. MiTCR, set to a Q25 quality threshold and the strictest error-elimination algorithm, was used for CDR3 identification, clonotype clustering and error correction. A nonparametric unseen species model with Euler transformation was used to estimate a lower bound on total TCR beta diversity. TCRdb reprocessed the public reads (quality trimming at Q25 with fastp, clone calling with MiXCR) and kept in-frame beta chains. Identical CDR3 protein sequences are pooled into one entry, listed with their most common genes and DNA. For this entry, the V and J calls and clone size follow TCRdb and not the study's own pipeline. The sample yields about 1 million distinct CDR3 sequences; approximately 25% were counted once. Clones ranked in the top ten supply approximately 0.79% of the sample.

CDR3 length: 15 amino acids, cysteine to phenylalanine. Solely the CDR3 DNA is kept, with 45 bases framed from the first base. V loses 4 bases at its end and J loses 3 bases; junction bases beyond the gene matches: 8. Donors were a few dozen systemically healthy Caucasian individuals from Russia aged about 6 to 100 years. Each donor gave 8.5 to 10 milliliters of peripheral blood, collected into EDTA-treated Vacutainer tubes. Ficoll-Paque density-gradient centrifugation was used to isolate PBMCs, with at least 7 million per sample. Trizol reagent was used to extract total RNA from the PBMCs, yielding at least 6 micrograms per sample. For every donor, an aliquot of PBMCs went through flow cytometry to measure the percentages of naive CD45RAhigh/CD27high T cells. In addition, the sample was reused for a study of T cells of mothers and their children. From the second report: The donors were nine systemically healthy Caucasian individuals, made up of three mothers and their six children. cDNA synthesis consumed the entire amount of extracted RNA, loaded at around 1.5 ug RNA in each 15 ul reaction. In the second PCR, the M1S primer added sample barcodes and 2-4 random nucleotides. Each mother yielded over 8.5 million TCR beta CDR3 reads and each child 2.5 million to 3 million reads. TCR recombination output is similarly shaped by thymic selection in related and unrelated pairs, with a minor effect exerted by inherited differences. Related mother-child pairs always showed normalized repertoire overlap that was slightly higher than in unrelated mother-child pairs, though the difference was never significant. No persistent microchimeric T cell clones were found, with a detection sensitivity of approximately 100 clones per million clonotypes. Deep NGS was used in the study to compare the TCR beta repertoires of mothers and children and to look for features that separate related mother-child pairs from unrelated individuals. The mean age was around 40 +/- 4 years for the mothers and roughly 11 +/- 4 years for the children. After adapter ligation with NEBNext reagents, the libraries were sequenced on Illumina HiSeq 2000 with 100+100 nt paired-end reads. Mother and child libraries were prepared a month apart and sequenced in separate runs to prevent cross-contamination. Between roughly 500,000 and 2,100,000 distinct TCR beta clonotypes were identified per donor. Naive TCR beta clonotypes were estimated from low-frequency clonotypes matched to each donor's FACS-determined naive share, without sorting.

The V and J segments used are TRBV12-3 or TRBV12-4 and TRBJ2-7; TRBD1 lines up with 8 middle nucleotides. Sequenced material: blood. This TCR derives from a girl aged 2 to 9 in good health. The sequenced DNA: TGTGCCAGCAGTTCTCCGAGGACAGGGCTCTACGAGCAGTACTTC. It translates to CASSSPRTGLYEQYF.